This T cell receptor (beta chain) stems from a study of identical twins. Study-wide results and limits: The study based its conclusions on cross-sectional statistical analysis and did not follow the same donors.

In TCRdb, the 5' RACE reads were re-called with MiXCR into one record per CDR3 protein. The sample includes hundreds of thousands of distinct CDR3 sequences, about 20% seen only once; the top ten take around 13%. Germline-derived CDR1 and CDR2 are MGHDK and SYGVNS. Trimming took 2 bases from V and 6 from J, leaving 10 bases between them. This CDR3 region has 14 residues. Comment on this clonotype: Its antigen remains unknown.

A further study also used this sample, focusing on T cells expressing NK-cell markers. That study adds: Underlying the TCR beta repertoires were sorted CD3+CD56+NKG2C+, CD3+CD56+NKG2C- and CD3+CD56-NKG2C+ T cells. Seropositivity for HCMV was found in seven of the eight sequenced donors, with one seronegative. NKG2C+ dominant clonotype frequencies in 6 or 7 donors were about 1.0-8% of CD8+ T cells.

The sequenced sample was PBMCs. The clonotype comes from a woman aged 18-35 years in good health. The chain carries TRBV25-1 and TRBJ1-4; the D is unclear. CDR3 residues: CASSEVGSHEKLFF. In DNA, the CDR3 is TGTGCCAGCAGTGAAGTGGGCAGCCATGAAAAACTGTTTTTT.